Following are 27 T cell receptor beta chains from one sample sequenced in a study of regulatory T cells in long-lasting Graves disease. The authors built TCR beta libraries using iRepertoire HTBI primers and Arm-PCR of CDR3 regions. TCRdb analysed the multiplex PCR reads with MiXCR anew, one entry per CDR3 protein. The repertoire holds 530,000 or so distinct CDR3 sequences, with roughly 16% as singletons. Time point meaning: newly diagnosed GD, antithyroid drugs for less than 3 months. From RNA extracted from PBMCs, the TCR library was made. These same data were also listed under a study on T cells in Graves' hyperthyroidism and ophthalmopathy.

The sequencing here drew on peripheral blood mononuclear cells (PBMCs), taken at new diagnosis, from a patient treated with antithyroid drugs. Receptors were obtained from a man younger than 30 with Graves disease.

This clonotype was detected many times. The chain has TRBV20-1 and TRBJ1-1, with D unresolved. Germline CDR1 is DFQATT and CDR2 is SNEGSKA (reference sequence). CDR3 size: 14 residues. V was cut by 1 base and J by 1 base, with 10 bases left in between. CDR3 nucleotides: TGCAGTGCTAGAGCGGACCCAACGAACACTGAAGCTTTCTTT. This gives the protein CSARADPTNTEAFF.

This clonotype has just a few counts. V is TRBV18 and J is TRBJ2-3, with 7 bases fitting TRBD2. Trimming at V came to 3 bases and at J to 3 bases, leaving 9 bases not matched to a gene. The CDR3 has 16 residues. Germline V gene data show CDR1 as KGHSH and CDR2 as LQKENI. CDR3 sequence reads: CASSPLSGGETDTQYF. The CDR3 DNA reads as TGTGCCAGCTCACCTCTCTCGGGGGGAGAAACAGATACGCAGTATTTT.

This clonotype appeared many times. This chain connects TRBV6-1 to TRBJ2-1; 12 bases align to TRBD2. Germline lookup yields CDR1 MNHNS and CDR2 SASEGT. This CDR3 contains 16 residues. Trimming cost V 5 bases and J 11 bases; bases outside gene matches: 13. This chain's CDR3 is CASSRPSSGRAGKQFF. CDR3 nucleotide sequence: TGTGCCAGCAGTCGGCCCTCTAGCGGGAGGGCCGGGAAGCAGTTCTTC.

This clonotype was counted ten times or more. The chain links TRBV6-1 to TRBJ2-7; D gene uncertain. The V gene lost 4 bases and the J gene lost 0 bases, with 13 bases spanning the gap. In germline, CDR1 is MNHNS, CDR2 SASEGT. This CDR3 has 15 amino acids. CDR3 in DNA: TGTGCCAGCAGTGCTTACTCCCAGAGCTCCTACGAGCAGTACTTC. Its protein is CASSAYSQSSYEQYF.

Ten or more counts support this clonotype. This chain uses TRBV28 with TRBJ1-1, with 8 bases that match TRBD1. J was trimmed by 6 bases and V by 7 bases; bases with no gene match: 10. The V gene's germline CDR1 is MDHEN and CDR2 SYDVKM. The CDR3 consists of 14 residues. The CDR3 loop is CASNLGQVSAEAFF. The CDR3 DNA reads TGTGCCAGCAATCTGGGACAGGTTTCAGCTGAAGCTTTCTTT.

This chain links TRBV11-3 with TRBJ2-1; the match to TRBD2 covers 16 bases. Germline loops: CDR1 SGHNT, CDR2 YENEEA. The CDR3 extends over 18 amino acids. After removal of 4 bases from V and 1 base from J, the junction contained 4 bases not matched to a gene. This CDR3 reads CASSSGLAGGPSYNEQFF. The CDR3 DNA is TGTGCCAGCAGCTCGGGACTAGCGGGAGGGCCATCCTACAATGAGCAGTTCTTC. Looking up the rest from reference TRBV11-3 and TRBJ2-1 gives the full variable domain: EAGVVQSPRYKIIEKKQPVAFWCNPISGHNTLYWYLQNLGQGPELLIRYENEEAVDDSQLPKDRFSAERLKGVDSTLKIQPAELGDSAVYLCASSSGLAGGPSYNEQFFGPGTRLTVL.

The rearrangement links TRBV3-1 to TRBJ2-7; 8 bases match TRBD2. Germline V CDR1 and CDR2: LGHDT, YNNKEL (reference sequence). The V gene end was trimmed by 1 base and the J gene end by 2 bases; junction bases not matched to a gene: 4. CDR3 length: 15 amino acids. The CDR3 spells CASSQAPGLAYEQYF. In DNA, the CDR3 is TGTGCCAGCAGCCAAGCCCCGGGACTAGCCTACGAGCAGTACTTC.

V gene TRBV19 combines with J gene TRBJ1-1, with 8 bases lining up with TRBD1. V was clipped by 5 bases and J by 5 bases; unmatched bases: 7. Germline assignment: CDR1 LNHDA and CDR2 SQIVND (reference sequence). CDR3 length equals 14 residues. The CDR3 coding sequence is TGTGCCAGTAGTGTGGACAGGGCGGGGACTGAAGCTTTCTTT. Translated, it gives CASSVDRAGTEAFF.

This clonotype was counted a few times. The rearrangement links TRBV27 to TRBJ1-4; D is unresolved. Germline CDR1 is MNHEY and CDR2 is SMNVEV (reference sequence). The CDR3 is made up of 15 amino acids. V lost 0 bases and J 6 bases, leaving 11 bases between the germline ends. The CDR3: CASSLSGRSDEKLFF. CDR3 in DNA: TGTGCCAGCAGTTTATCGGGCAGGTCTGATGAAAAACTGTTTTTT.

The V call is TRBV20-1, the J call TRBJ2-7, with a possible D match to TRBD1 (5 bases). This CDR3 comprises 14 residues. Germline assignment: CDR1 DFQATT and CDR2 SNEGSKA (reference sequence). V was clipped by 0 bases and J by 2 bases, with 11 bases between them. DNA for the CDR3: TGCAGTGCTAGAGATCCCGAGACAGCCTACGAGCAGTACTTC. It specifies CSARDPETAYEQYF.

The chain carries TRBV5-1 and TRBJ2-7, with TRBD1 matching 8 bases. The CDR3 runs 18 residues. V lost 2 bases and J lost 6; bases outside the gene matches: 19. The germline gives CDR1 SGHRS, CDR2 YFSETQ. This CDR3 is CASSLGAGGARDPLEQYF. CDR3 DNA sequence: TGCGCCAGCAGCTTAGGGGCAGGGGGCGCAAGGGATCCCCTCGAGCAGTACTTC.

This clonotype was seen repeatedly, ten times or more. The chain is built from TRBV20-1 and TRBJ2-7; D perhaps matches TRBD1 (6 bases). Trimming pared 6 bases from V and 5 bases from J, leaving 17 bases between. The V gene's germline CDR1 is DFQATT and CDR2 SNEGSKA (reference sequence). The CDR3 is made up of 13 amino acids. The CDR3 protein is CSAPTGIRNEQYF. The CDR3 DNA is TGCAGTGCCCCGACAGGTATCAGGAACGAGCAGTACTTC.

V gene TRBV18 combines with J gene TRBJ2-3; 12 nucleotides line up with TRBD1. CDR3 length: 17 residues. CDR1 and CDR2 from the germline V gene are KGHSH and LQKENI. V shed 2 bases and J 6 bases; nucleotides not matched to a gene: 9. The CDR3 reads CASSPGPGQGARDTQYF. CDR3 DNA: TGTGCCAGCTCACCAGGTCCGGGACAGGGGGCTCGGGATACGCAGTATTTT.

This clonotype was recorded at least ten times. J is TRBJ1-5 and V is TRBV27, with D tentatively TRBD1 (5 bases). The V gene's germline CDR1 is MNHEY and CDR2 SMNVEV (reference sequence). Trimming pared 6 bases from V and 4 bases from J, leaving 7 bases between. CDR3 length: 12 amino acids. CDR3 amino acids: CASRSGNQPQHF. DNA for the CDR3: TGTGCCAGCAGATCAGGGAATCAGCCCCAGCATTTT.

In its sample, this clonotype was seen many times. This rearrangement joins TRBV12-3 or TRBV12-4 to TRBJ2-7; D gene uncertain. This CDR3 contains 11 residues. V dropped 3 bases and J dropped 6 bases, with 6 bases sitting between them. The CDR3 reads CASSFSTEQYF. The CDR3 region has the DNA TGTGCCAGCAGTTTTTCGACCGAGCAGTACTTC.

The gene calls are TRBV4-1 and TRBJ1-4; 9 nucleotides align to TRBD1. There are 14 residues in the CDR3. The germline gives CDR1 MGHRA, CDR2 YSYEKL. Losses at the gene ends were 3 bases for V and 8 bases for J; bases not matched to a gene: 4. The CDR3 here is CASSQTGGREKLFF. CDR3 DNA sequence: TGCGCCAGCAGCCAGACAGGGGGGAGAGAAAAACTGTTTTTT.

This clonotype was found a few times. V gene TRBV19 combines with J gene TRBJ1-5; D remains unclear. The V and J ends lost 9 bases and 4 bases respectively, with 10 bases between them. This CDR3 has 12 residues. Germline V gene data show CDR1 as LNHDA and CDR2 as SQIVND (reference sequence). The CDR3 bases are TGTGCCAGCCGGACTGCAAATCAGCCCCAGCATTTT. Encoded protein: CASRTANQPQHF.

The V and J genes are TRBV29-1 and TRBJ2-5; D might be TRBD2 (5 bases). The CDR3 length is 14 residues. Germline V CDR1 and CDR2: SQVTM, ANQGSEA. V lost 4 bases and J 0 bases, leaving 12 bases between the germline ends. As DNA, the CDR3 is TGCAGCGTTGGCCTAGCCTATGACCAAGAGACCCAGTACTTC. Protein: CSVGLAYDQETQYF. Filled out from reference TRBV29-1 and TRBJ2-5, the complete variable domain reads SAVISQKPSRDICQRGTSLTIQCQVDSQVTMMFWYRQQPGQSLTLIATANQGSEATYESGFVIDKFPISRPNLTFSTLTVSNMSPEDSSIYLCSVGLAYDQETQYFGPGTRLLVL.

The rearrangement joins TRBV11-2 to TRBJ1-2, with D tentatively TRBD1 (6 bases). The CDR3 is 14 residues long. Trimming cost V 0 bases and J 5 bases, with 10 bases left between them. The V gene's germline CDR1 is SGHAT and CDR2 FQNNGV. As DNA, the CDR3 is TGTGCCAGCAGCTTAGACAGGGGATATTATGGCTACACCTTC. Its protein product is CASSLDRGYYGYTF.

V is TRBV6-5 and J is TRBJ2-7; D might be TRBD1 (5 bases). The V end was cut by 2 bases, the J end by 1 base, with 15 bases between. The CDR3 totals 16 residues. Germline values: CDR1 MNHEY, CDR2 SVGAGI. The CDR3 bases are TGTGCCAGCAGTTACCCGGATGGGGCGACTTCCTACGAGCAGTACTTC. Its translation is CASSYPDGATSYEQYF.

This rearrangement joins TRBV5-1 to TRBJ2-6; no clear D. This CDR3 has 14 amino acids. Trimming took off 4 bases at V and 4 bases at J, with 9 bases between the two ends. Germline V gives CDR1 SGHRS, CDR2 YFSETQ. The CDR3 reads CASSLTPGANVLTF. The CDR3, as DNA: TGCGCCAGCAGCCTCACCCCCGGGGCCAACGTCCTGACTTTC. Drawing the rest from reference TRBV5-1 and TRBJ2-6, the complete variable domain is KAGVTQTPRYLIKTRGQQVTLSCSPISGHRSVSWYQQTPGQGLQFLFEYFSETQRNKGNFPGRFSGRQFSNSRSEMNVSTLELGDSALYLCASSLTPGANVLTFGAGSRLTVL.

This clonotype was detected only a few times. This rearrangement joins TRBV6-1 to TRBJ1-3; no definite D call. Germline CDR1 is MNHNS and CDR2 is SASEGT. The CDR3 sequence is 16 residues long. Trimming removed 6 bases at V and 0 bases at J, with 15 bases between. The DNA for the CDR3 is TGTGCCAGCAGCCCGGCGCGGGCCCCCTCTGGAAACACCATATATTTT. It encodes CASSPARAPSGNTIYF.

This clonotype was picked up many times. The gene calls are TRBV5-1 and TRBJ2-3; D gene uncertain. The V and J ends lost 0 bases and 2 bases respectively, with 10 bases between them. The CDR3 runs to 15 residues. CDR1 and CDR2 (germline): SGHRS, YFSETQ. The DNA for the CDR3 is TGCGCCAGCAGCTTGGCCGACAAGCTCACAGATACGCAGTATTTT. It specifies CASSLADKLTDTQYF. The whole variable domain, remainder taken from reference TRBV5-1 and TRBJ2-3, is KAGVTQTPRYLIKTRGQQVTLSCSPISGHRSVSWYQQTPGQGLQFLFEYFSETQRNKGNFPGRFSGRQFSNSRSEMNVSTLELGDSALYLCASSLADKLTDTQYFGPGTRLTVL.

This clonotype was recorded at least ten times. This sequence joins TRBV20-1 and TRBJ2-7; 10 positions match TRBD2. The CDR3 is made up of 15 amino acids. Germline assignment: CDR1 DFQATT and CDR2 SNEGSKA (reference sequence). V shed 3 bases and J 1 base; nucleotides not matched to a gene: 6. CDR3 amino acids: CSARVPGLASYEQYF. The CDR3 nucleotides read TGCAGTGCTAGGGTACCGGGACTAGCGTCCTACGAGCAGTACTTC.

The J gene is TRBJ1-1, the V gene TRBV7-9; TRBD1 might be the D (5 bases). V lost 1 base to trimming and J lost 1 base, with 10 bases between them. The CDR3 covers 15 residues. Germline loops: CDR1 SEHNR, CDR2 FQNEAQ (reference sequence). CDR3 sequence: CASSLDQGANTEAFF. The CDR3 DNA sequence: TGTGCCAGCAGCTTAGATCAGGGAGCGAACACTGAAGCTTTCTTT.

This rearrangement joins TRBV6-1 to TRBJ2-7; 7 bases agree with TRBD1. The V and J ends lost 11 bases and 7 bases, in that order; junction bases with no gene match: 14. In germline, CDR1 is MNHNS, CDR2 SASEGT. The CDR3 has 13 amino acids. The CDR3 region has the DNA TGTGCCGGCCTCCGACAGGGCGTGGGGGAGCAGTACTTC. Translated: CAGLRQGVGEQYF.

This clonotype was counted only a few times. The chain carries TRBV7-9 and TRBJ2-3; 10 nucleotides align to TRBD2. The germline CDR1 and CDR2 sequences are SEHNR and FQNEAQ (reference sequence). The length of the CDR3 is 16 residues. The J segment lost 2 bases and the V segment lost 8 bases, leaving 10 bases of the junction unmatched. The DNA for the CDR3 is TGTGCCAGCGGCCTGCGGACTAGCGGACACACAGATACGCAGTATTTT. As protein: CASGLRTSGHTDTQYF.